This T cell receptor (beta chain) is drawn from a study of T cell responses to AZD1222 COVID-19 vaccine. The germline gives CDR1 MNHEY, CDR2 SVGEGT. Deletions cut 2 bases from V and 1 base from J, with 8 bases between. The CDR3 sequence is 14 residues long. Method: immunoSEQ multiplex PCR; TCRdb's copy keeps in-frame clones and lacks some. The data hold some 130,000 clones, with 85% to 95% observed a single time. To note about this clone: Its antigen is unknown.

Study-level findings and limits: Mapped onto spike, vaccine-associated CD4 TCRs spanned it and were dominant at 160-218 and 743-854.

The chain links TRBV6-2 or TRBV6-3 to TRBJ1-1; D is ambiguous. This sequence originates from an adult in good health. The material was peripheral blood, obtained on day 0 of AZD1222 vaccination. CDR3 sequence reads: CASSYPNTNTEAFF. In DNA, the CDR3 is TGTGCCAGCAGTTACCCAAATACGAACACTGAAGCTTTCTTT.